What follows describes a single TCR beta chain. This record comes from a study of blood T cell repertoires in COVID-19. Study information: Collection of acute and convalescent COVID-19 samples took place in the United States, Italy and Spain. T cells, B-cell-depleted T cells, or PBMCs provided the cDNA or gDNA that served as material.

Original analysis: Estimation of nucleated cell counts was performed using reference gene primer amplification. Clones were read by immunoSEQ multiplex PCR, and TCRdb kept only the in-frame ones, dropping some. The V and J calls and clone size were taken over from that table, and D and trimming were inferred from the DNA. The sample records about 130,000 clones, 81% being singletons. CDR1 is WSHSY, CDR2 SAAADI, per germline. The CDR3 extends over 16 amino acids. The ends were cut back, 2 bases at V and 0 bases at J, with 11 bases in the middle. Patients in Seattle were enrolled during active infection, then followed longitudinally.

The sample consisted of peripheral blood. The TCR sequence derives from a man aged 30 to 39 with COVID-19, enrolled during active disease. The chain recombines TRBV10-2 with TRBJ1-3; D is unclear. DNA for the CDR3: TGCGCCAGCAGTGAGGAGCCCCGCTACTCTGGAAACACCATATATTTT. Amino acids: CASSEEPRYSGNTIYF.